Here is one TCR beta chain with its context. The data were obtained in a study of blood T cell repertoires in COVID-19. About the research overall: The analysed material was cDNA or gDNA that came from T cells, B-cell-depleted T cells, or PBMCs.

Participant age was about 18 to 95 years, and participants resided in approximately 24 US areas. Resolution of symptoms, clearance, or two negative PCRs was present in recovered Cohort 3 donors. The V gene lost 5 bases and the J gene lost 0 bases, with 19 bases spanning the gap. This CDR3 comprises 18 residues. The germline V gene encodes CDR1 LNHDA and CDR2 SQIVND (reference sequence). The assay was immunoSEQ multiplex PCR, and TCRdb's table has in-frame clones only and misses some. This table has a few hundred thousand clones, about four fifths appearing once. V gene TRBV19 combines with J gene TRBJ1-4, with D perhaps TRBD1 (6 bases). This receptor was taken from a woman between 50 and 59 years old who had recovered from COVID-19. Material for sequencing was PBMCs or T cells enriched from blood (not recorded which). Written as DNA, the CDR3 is TGTGCCAGTAGTTGGGGGGGCACCCTTTCAGCAACTAATGAAAAACTGTTTTTT. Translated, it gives CASSWGGTLSATNEKLFF.